What follows are 8 T cell receptor beta chains derived from one specimen sequenced in a study of breast tumors, draining lymph nodes, adjacent tissues. Axillary draining lymph nodes of breast cancer patients supplied the node samples. TCRdb used MiXCR to reprocess the multiplex PCR reads, holding one entry per CDR3 protein. The table has some 100,000 distinct CDR3 sequences, approximately 22% seen once. The sample consisted of axillary lymph node tissue. These receptors were collected from a female donor with breast cancer. Some clones in this sample may be carry-over from other donors' samples.

This clonotype was counted many times. This chain connects TRBV19 to TRBJ2-7; D is ambiguous. Germline lookup yields CDR1 LNHDA and CDR2 SQIVND (reference sequence). Between the trimmed V and J ends, which lost 6 bases and 0 bases, there was a span of 9 bases. The CDR3 extends over 13 amino acids. The CDR3 coding sequence is TGTGCCAGTAGCCAGGCAATCTCCTACGAGCAGTACTTC. Protein sequence: CASSQAISYEQYF.

This clonotype has at least ten counts. The rearrangement uses TRBV6-4 and TRBJ2-1; the match to TRBD2 covers 7 bases. There are 15 residues in the CDR3. The junction had 11 bases not matched to a gene; V was cut back by 6 bases and J by 6 bases. Per germline, CDR1 MRHNA and CDR2 SNTAGT. The CDR3 region is CASRPYREVSNEQFF. The CDR3 DNA follows: TGTGCCAGCAGGCCGTATCGGGAGGTCTCCAATGAGCAGTTCTTC.

This clonotype showed up just a few times. V and J are TRBV11-2 and TRBJ2-2, with 8 bases lining up with TRBD2. The ends lost 5 bases at V and 6 bases at J; junction bases unmatched: 11. CDR1 is SGHAT and CDR2 is FQNNGV in the germline V gene. This CDR3 has 16 residues. The CDR3 spells CASSLTGGGRAGELFF. The CDR3 DNA sequence: TGTGCCAGCAGCCTAACCGGGGGGGGGAGGGCCGGGGAGCTGTTTTTT.

This clonotype was observed many times. The V gene is TRBV25-1, the J gene TRBJ2-7; D is ambiguous. Looked up from germline, CDR1 is MGHDK and CDR2 is SYGVNS. This CDR3 contains 12 residues. V lost 3 bases to trimming and J lost 4 bases, with 7 bases between them. The CDR3 loop is CASSDHGYEQYF. The DNA for the CDR3 is TGTGCCAGCAGTGACCACGGTTACGAGCAGTACTTC.

Note on this clonotype: A much larger clone differs from this one at a single base, so this may be a read error. The genes are TRBV29-1 and TRBJ1-2; weak D call: TRBD1 (6 bases). The V gene's germline CDR1 is SQVTM and CDR2 ANQGSEA. The CDR3 consists of 14 residues. The V and J ends lost 5 bases and 9 bases respectively, with 22 bases between them. CDR3 protein: CSVSPDRAQGSYTF. The CDR3 DNA is TGCAGCGTTTCTCCTGACAGAGCTCAGGGGAGCTACACCTTC.

This clonotype came up many times. V gene TRBV6-6 combines with J gene TRBJ2-1, with TRBD2 identical over 10 bases. Germline-derived CDR1 and CDR2 are MNHNY and SVGAGI (reference sequence). After removal of 6 bases from V and 8 bases from J, the junction contained 10 bases not matched to a gene. The CDR3 consists of 15 residues. CDR3 sequence reads: CASRTPSGSKDEQFF. The CDR3 region has the DNA TGTGCCAGCAGAACCCCTAGCGGGAGTAAGGATGAGCAGTTCTTC.

This clonotype has ten or more counts. This chain uses TRBV9 with TRBJ2-3; 9 bases agree with TRBD2. This CDR3 has 16 residues. V lost 0 bases, J lost 4 bases, and 6 bases stayed unmatched. Germline loops: CDR1 SGDLS, CDR2 YYNGEE. The CDR3 nucleotides are TGTGCCAGCAGCGTAGTAGCGGGAGTGCAGGCAGATACGCAGTATTTT. Translated, it gives CASSVVAGVQADTQYF.

The table lists this clonotype with many counts. The rearrangement links TRBV12-3 or TRBV12-4 to TRBJ2-5; D remains ambiguous. The CDR3 contains 15 residues. Trimming cost V 0 bases and J 1 base, with 9 bases left between them. The CDR3 loop reads CASSLAKAAQETQYF. Here the CDR3 DNA reads TGTGCCAGCAGTTTAGCTAAGGCAGCCCAAGAGACCCAGTACTTC.